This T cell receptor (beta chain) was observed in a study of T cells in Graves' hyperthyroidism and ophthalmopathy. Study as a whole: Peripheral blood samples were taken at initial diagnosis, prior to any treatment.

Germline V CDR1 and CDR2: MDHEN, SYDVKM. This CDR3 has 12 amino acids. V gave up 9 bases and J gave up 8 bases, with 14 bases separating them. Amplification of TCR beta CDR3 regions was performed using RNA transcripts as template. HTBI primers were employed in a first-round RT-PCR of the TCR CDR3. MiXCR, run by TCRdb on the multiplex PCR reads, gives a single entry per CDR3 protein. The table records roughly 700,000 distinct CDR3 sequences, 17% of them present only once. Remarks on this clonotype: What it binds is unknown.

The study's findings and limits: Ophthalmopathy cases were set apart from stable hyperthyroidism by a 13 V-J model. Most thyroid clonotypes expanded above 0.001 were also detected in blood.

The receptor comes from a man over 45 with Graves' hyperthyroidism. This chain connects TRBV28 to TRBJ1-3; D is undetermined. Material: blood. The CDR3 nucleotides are TGTGCCAGTCTGGGATCTAGAGACACCATATATTTT. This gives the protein CASLGSRDTIYF.